These 6 T cell receptor beta chains were sequenced from one sample in a study of CD8+CD57+ T cells in acquired aplastic anemia. Using genomic DNA as the template, TCR beta VDJ and CDR3 profiling was carried out. A single record per CDR3 protein comes from TCRdb applying MiXCR to the reads. The profile shows about 220,000 distinct CDR3 sequences, roughly 33% of them singletons. The sequencing input was sorted CD4+, CD8+, or CD8+CD57+ T cells (not recorded which) from PBMCs. The source of these receptors is a human donor in good health, serving as a control.

The chain uses TRBV3-1 and TRBJ1-1; the D is unclear. Trimming removed 1 base at V and 4 bases at J, with 7 bases between. The germline gives CDR1 LGHDT, CDR2 YNNKEL (reference sequence). The CDR3 spans 13 residues. CDR3 in DNA: TGTGCCAGCAGCCAAGGCCGGGGCACTGAAGCTTTCTTT. This sequence encodes CASSQGRGTEAFF.

V usage is TRBV27 and J usage is TRBJ2-3; 10 nucleotides match TRBD1. CDR1 and CDR2 (germline): MNHEY, SMNVEV (reference sequence). CDR3 length: 12 residues. Trimming removed 10 bases from V and 7 bases from J; junction bases left unmatched: 5. In DNA form, the CDR3 reads TGTGCCACCAGACAGGGGGCCTATACGCAGTATTTT. Its protein product is CATRQGAYTQYF.

About this clonotype itself: A much bigger clone sits one base away, suggesting this may be a read error. The rearrangement links TRBV19 to TRBJ2-1; D gene unclear. Trimming stripped 7 bases from V and 6 bases from J, with 25 bases between. The CDR3 has 17 amino acids. Per the germline V gene, CDR1 is LNHDA and CDR2 is SQIVND (reference sequence). CDR3 loop: CASTDQAVSAPFNEQFF. DNA for the CDR3: TGTGCCAGTACGGACCAGGCGGTCAGCGCCCCCTTCAATGAGCAGTTCTTC.

This clonotype has just a few counts. This CDR3 is CASSLRGNNEKLFF. CDR3 coding DNA: TGTGCCAGCAGCTTACGAGGAAATAATGAAAAACTGTTTTTT. The rearrangement joins TRBV5-5 to TRBJ1-4; D not certain. With 2 bases removed from V and 4 bases from J, the gap between germline ends came to 9 bases. The germline CDR1 and CDR2 sequences are SGHKS and YYEKEE (reference sequence). This CDR3 region has 14 residues.

Turning to this clonotype: A much larger clone is a single base away; this may be a read error. The V call is TRBV7-2, the J call TRBJ2-1, with TRBD2 matching 9 bases. The CDR3 covers 15 residues. Germline assignment: CDR1 SGHTA and CDR2 FQGNSA. CDR3 amino acids: CASSIAGVSYDEQFF. Here the CDR3 DNA reads TGTGCCAGCAGCATAGCGGGGGTCTCCTACGATGAGCAGTTCTTC.

In the case of this clonotype: Mismatch with germline at one junction end may stem from a read error. This rearrangement joins TRBV7-7 to TRBJ2-7; a weak D match, TRBD1 (6 bases). The CDR3 is made up of 15 amino acids. Germline values: CDR1 SSHAT, CDR2 FNYEAQ (reference sequence). This CDR3 reads CASRIRAGDGHEQYF. CDR3 nucleotide sequence: TGTGCTAGCAGGATACGGGCAGGGGACGGCCACGAGCAGTACTTC.